Given below is one T cell receptor (beta chain) in context. The antigen is undetermined. One end of the junction is discordant with germline, which a read error may explain. Per the germline V gene, CDR1 is SNHLY and CDR2 is FYNNEI. The CDR3 extends over 14 amino acids. This sample is drawn from a study of tumor-infiltrating lymphocytes in primary liver carcinoma. Overall study context: The study enrolled male and female patients aged 30 to 69 years. Tissue type made little difference to sample yields of roughly 3.65 to 7.13 million productive TCRbeta reads. Study-wide findings and caveats: In tumor-adjacent and tumor-blood pairs, overlap was lower than in tumor region pairs.

The roughly 20-31 mg bulk tissue piece was not sorted before simultaneous RNA and DNA extraction. Total RNA (around 500 ng) served as template for TCR beta cDNA synthesis primed by a constant-region primer. Three nested multiplex PCR rounds, a slightly modified ARM-PCR, produced the libraries for TCR beta. Each of the first two PCR rounds ran approximately 10 cycles with TRBV1-TRBV30 forward and C-beta reverse primers. TCRdb ran MiXCR on the multiplex PCR reads and lists one entry per CDR3 protein. The sample holds approximately 73,000 distinct CDR3 sequences, roughly three quarters seen once. The clonotype originates from a man between 35 and 55 years old with primary liver carcinoma and hepatitis B virus infection. The rearrangement joins TRBV2 to TRBJ2-1; a possible D gene is TRBD2 (6 bases). The source material was liver tumor tissue from sampling region 4. Subset noted: tumor region T4, right-lateral pole. This CDR3 reads CDSGLREWDNEQFF. The CDR3 region has the DNA TGTGACAGCGGTCTCCGGGAGTGGGACAATGAGCAGTTCTTC.